This section outlines one TCR beta chain sequence together with its context. Its antigen is as yet unknown. These data originate in a study of T cells after yellow fever vaccination. This CDR3 contains 17 residues. Unmatched junction bases numbered 10, after V lost 3 bases and J lost 5 bases. TCRdb independently ran MiXCR on the 5' RACE reads; one entry per CDR3 protein. The sample has hundreds of thousands of distinct CDR3 sequences, 17% seen once. Study findings and constraints: Some clonotypes were seen in both the CD4 and the CD8 compartments. These made up a small share and likely arose from convergent recombination.

The sequence derives from a man aged 18 to 30 who received the YFV17D yellow fever vaccine. The rearrangement links TRBV12-3 or TRBV12-4 to TRBJ2-1, with 10 bases identical to TRBD2. Here the sequenced sample was PBMCs, taken more than 4 days after the first yellow fever vaccination. The CDR3: CASSFMRTSGANNEQFF. In DNA form, the CDR3 reads TGTGCCAGCAGTTTTATGAGGACTAGCGGAGCTAACAATGAGCAGTTCTTC.